This T cell receptor beta chain appears in the sequencing data of a study of siplizumab effects on memory and regulatory T cells. Broader study findings: Sequences below about 10^-5 frequency were poorly captured. As a result, only a minor fraction of alloreactive clones mapped to unstimulated subsets. Apparently more diverse than memory cells, naive T cells also seemed major alloresponse contributors. Suppressive function of proliferating Tregs from siplizumab cultures was not confirmed.

Every sample had about 100,000 of its TCR templates assayed. Libraries were prepared by immunoSEQ multiplex PCR; TCRdb keeps only in-frame clonotypes and omits some of them. Among more than 85,000 clones listed, about 93% were seen once. Germline lookup yields CDR1 SQVTM and CDR2 ANQGSEA. The CDR3 extends over 13 amino acids. The V and J ends lost 6 bases and 5 bases, in that order; junction bases with no gene match: 10. Comment on this clone: Its antigen remains unidentified.

Input material: CD4+ T cells sorted from blood. This receptor was taken from a human donor in good health. The rearrangement links TRBV29-1 to TRBJ2-7, with 7 bases identical to TRBD1. CDR3 in DNA: TGCAGCGTCAGGGTACGACAGGGCCACGAGCAGTACTTC. It translates to CSVRVRQGHEQYF.